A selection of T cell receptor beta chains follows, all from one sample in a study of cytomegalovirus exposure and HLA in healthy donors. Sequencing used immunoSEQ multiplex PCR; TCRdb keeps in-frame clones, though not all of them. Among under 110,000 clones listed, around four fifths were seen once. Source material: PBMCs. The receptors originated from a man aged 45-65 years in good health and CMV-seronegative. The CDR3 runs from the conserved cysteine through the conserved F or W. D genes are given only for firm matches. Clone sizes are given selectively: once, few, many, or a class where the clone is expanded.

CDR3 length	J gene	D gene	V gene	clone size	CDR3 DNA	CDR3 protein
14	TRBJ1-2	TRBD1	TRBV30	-	TGTGCCACCCAAGGGGACAGTAGAAACTATGGCTACACCTTC	CATQGDSRNYGYTF
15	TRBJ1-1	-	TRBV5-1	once	TGCGCCAGCAGCCAATATACAGGGAAGAACACTGAAGCTTTCTTT	CASSQYTGKNTEAFF
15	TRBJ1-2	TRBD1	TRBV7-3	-	TGTGCCAGCAGCCCTACAGGGGAAGAAGACTATGGCTACACCTTC	CASSPTGEEDYGYTF
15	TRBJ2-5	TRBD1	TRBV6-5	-	TGTGCCAGCAGTGCCTCGTTGGGACAGAGAGAGACCCAGTACTTC	CASSASLGQRETQYF
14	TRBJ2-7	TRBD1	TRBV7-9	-	TGTGCCAGCAGCTACGGACAGGGGATCTACGAGCAGTACTTC	CASSYGQGIYEQYF
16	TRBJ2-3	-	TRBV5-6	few	TGTGCCAGCAGCTTGGGTGATGCCAGTAACACAGATACGCAGTATTTT	CASSLGDASNTDTQYF
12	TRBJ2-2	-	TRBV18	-	TGTGCCAGCTCCCAGGATACCGGGGAGCTGTTTTTT	CASSQDTGELFF
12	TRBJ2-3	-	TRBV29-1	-	TGCAGCGTTGGGCAGGGGACAGATACGCAGTATTTT	CSVGQGTDTQYF
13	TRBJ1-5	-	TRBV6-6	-	TGTGCCAGCAGTTTCGGACAGTATCAGCCCCAGCATTTT	CASSFGQYQPQHF
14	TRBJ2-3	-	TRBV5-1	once	TGCGCCAGCAGCTTCGCGGGGTCGTCAGATACGCAGTATTTT	CASSFAGSSDTQYF
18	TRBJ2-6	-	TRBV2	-	TGTGCCAGCAGTCTTCTCCGACAGGCTCACTCTGGGGCCAACGTCCTGACTTTC	CASSLLRQAHSGANVLTF
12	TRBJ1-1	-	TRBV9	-	TGTGCCAGCAGCGGAGCGGGAACTGAAGCTTTCTTT	CASSGAGTEAFF
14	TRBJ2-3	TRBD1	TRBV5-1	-	TGCGCCAGCGTAAGGACAGGGGGCACAGATACGCAGTATTTT	CASVRTGGTDTQYF
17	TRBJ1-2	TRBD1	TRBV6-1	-	TGTGCCAGCAGTGAAGGTCCAACCGGGACAGGGGGGTATGGCTACACCTTC	CASSEGPTGTGGYGYTF
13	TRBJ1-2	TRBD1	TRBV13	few	TGTGCCAGCAGCCTGGGACAGAACTATGGCTACACCTTC	CASSLGQNYGYTF
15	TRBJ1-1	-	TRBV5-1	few	TGCGCCAGCAGCTTGAACAGGCTCATGAACACTGAAGCTTTCTTT	CASSLNRLMNTEAFF
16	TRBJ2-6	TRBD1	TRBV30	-	TGTGCCTGGGGGGACAGGGCCTACTCTGGGGCCAACGTCCTGACTTTC	CAWGDRAYSGANVLTF
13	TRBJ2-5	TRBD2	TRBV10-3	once	TGTGCCTCCAGCGGGACTTTACAAGAGACCCAGTACTTC	CASSGTLQETQYF
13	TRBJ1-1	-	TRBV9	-	TGTGCCAGCAGCGTAGGCGTGGACACTGAAGCTTTCTTT	CASSVGVDTEAFF
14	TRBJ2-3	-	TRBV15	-	TGTGCCACCAGCAGAGGCACTAGCACAGATACGCAGTATTTT	CATSRGTSTDTQYF
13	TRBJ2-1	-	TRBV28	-	TGTGCCAGCAGTCCTGGGACAATCTATGAGCAGTTCTTC	CASSPGTIYEQFF
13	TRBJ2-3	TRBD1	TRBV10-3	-	TGTGCCATCGGTCAGGGGGCCACAGATACGCAGTATTTT	CAIGQGATDTQYF
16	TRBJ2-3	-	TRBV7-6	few	TGTGCCAGCAGCTTAGGCTCCCTAGTTAGCACAGATACGCAGTATTTT	CASSLGSLVSTDTQYF
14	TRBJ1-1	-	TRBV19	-	TGTGCCAGTAGTCGTGCAGGAACAGTCACTGAAGCTTTCTTT	CASSRAGTVTEAFF
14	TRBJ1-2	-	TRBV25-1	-	TGTGCCAGCAGTGGGCCCAATGCGGACTATGGCTACACCTTC	CASSGPNADYGYTF
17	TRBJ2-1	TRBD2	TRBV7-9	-	TGTGCCAGCAGCCGAGCCCGACTAGCGGGGCCTGACAATGAGCAGTTCTTC	CASSRARLAGPDNEQFF
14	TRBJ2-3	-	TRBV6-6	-	TGTGCCAGCAGTTTCCGGGACTCCACAGATACGCAGTATTTT	CASSFRDSTDTQYF
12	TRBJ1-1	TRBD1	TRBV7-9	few	TGTGCCAGCAGCGCTGGACAGGGTGAAGCTTTCTTT	CASSAGQGEAFF
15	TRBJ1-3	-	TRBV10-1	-	TGCGCCAGCAGTGAGTCGAGAGTCTCTGGAAACACCATATATTTT	CASSESRVSGNTIYF
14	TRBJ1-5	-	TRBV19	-	TGTGCCTCGAGGGCAGGTTTAAGCAATCAGCCCCAGCATTTT	CASRAGLSNQPQHF
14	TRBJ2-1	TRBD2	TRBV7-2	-	TGTGCCAGCAGCTCGGGGAGACTAGCGGGTGAGCAGTTCTTC	CASSSGRLAGEQFF
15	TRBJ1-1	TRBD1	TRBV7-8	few	TGTGCCAGCAGCTCAGGACAGGGGCTGAACACTGAAGCTTTCTTT	CASSSGQGLNTEAFF
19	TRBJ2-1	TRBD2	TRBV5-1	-	TGCGCCAGCAGCTTGGAGGGACTAGCGGGGGGAGGCCCCTACAATGAGCAGTTCTTC	CASSLEGLAGGGPYNEQFF
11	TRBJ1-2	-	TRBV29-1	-	TGCAGCGTTGGAGTTTTGTCAGGCTACACCTTC	CSVGVLSGYTF
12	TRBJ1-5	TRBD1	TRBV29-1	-	TGCAGCGTCGGACAGGACAATCAGCCCCAGCATTTT	CSVGQDNQPQHF
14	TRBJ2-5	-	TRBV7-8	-	TGTGCCAGCAGCTTAGCCGGGACAAAAGAGACCCAGTACTTC	CASSLAGTKETQYF
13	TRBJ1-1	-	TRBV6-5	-	TGTGCCAGCAGTAATCGCGGGGAGACTGAAGCTTTCTTT	CASSNRGETEAFF
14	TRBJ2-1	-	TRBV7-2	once	TGTGCCAGCAGCTTAGGCACGGGTAGGAATGAGCAGTTCTTC	CASSLGTGRNEQFF
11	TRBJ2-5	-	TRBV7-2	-	TGTGCCAGCAGCTCCGGTGGGGAGCAGTACTTC	CASSSGGEQYF
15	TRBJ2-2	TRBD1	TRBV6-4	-	TGTGCCAGCAGTGAGTCAGGGGGAAGTTCCGGGGAGCTGTTTTTT	CASSESGGSSGELFF
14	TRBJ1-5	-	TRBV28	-	TGTGCCAGCAGTTCCGGGACAAGACATCAGCCCCAGCATTTT	CASSSGTRHQPQHF
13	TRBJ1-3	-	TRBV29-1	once	TGCAGCGTTTCGGAGAGCTCTGGAAACACCATATATTTT	CSVSESSGNTIYF
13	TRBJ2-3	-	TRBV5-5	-	TGTGCCAGCAGCTGGGGAGGCGCAGATACGCAGTATTTT	CASSWGGADTQYF
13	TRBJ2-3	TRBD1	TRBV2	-	TGTGCCAGCAAGGACAGGGGACCAGATACGCAGTATTTT	CASKDRGPDTQYF
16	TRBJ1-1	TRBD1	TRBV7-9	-	TGTGCCAGCAGCCGAGGACAGGGAGGGGCCGGCGGTGAAGCTTTCTTT	CASSRGQGGAGGEAFF
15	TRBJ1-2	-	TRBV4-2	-	TGTGCCAGCAGCTTCACTTTTCCGGAGGGCAGCGGCTACACCTTC	CASSFTFPEGSGYTF
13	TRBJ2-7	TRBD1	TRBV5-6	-	TGTGCCAGCAACGGACAGGGGGCGGGCGAGCAGTACTTC	CASNGQGAGEQYF
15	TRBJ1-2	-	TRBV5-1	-	TGCGCCAGCAGCCCCTTAGGCGGCACCGTCTATGGCTACACCTTC	CASSPLGGTVYGYTF
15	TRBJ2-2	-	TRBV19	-	TGTGCCAGTAGTATATCTAACAGTAACACCGGGGAGCTGTTTTTT	CASSISNSNTGELFF
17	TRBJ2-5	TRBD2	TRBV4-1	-	TGCGCCAGCAGCCAAGATCGGACGGGGGGGATTCAAGAGACCCAGTACTTC	CASSQDRTGGIQETQYF
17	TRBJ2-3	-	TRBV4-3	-	TGCGCCAGCAGCCAAGCCCCAACCCATACTAGGACAGATACGCAGTATTTT	CASSQAPTHTRTDTQYF